This T cell receptor beta chain was profiled in a study of molecular identifiers for immune sequencing clone quantification. Study-level points and caveats: Whereas clones above 20 RNA copies held under 1% of naive-cell molecules, they held over 98% of effector molecules.

This clonotype was counted many times. Its antigen is unknown. Naive CD8 T cells, phenotype CD8+CD4-CCR7+CD45RA+, were sorted. J was trimmed by 1 base and V by 5 bases; bases with no gene match: 5. The CDR3 length is 15 residues. For bulk TCR libraries, previously described methods and listed TCR primers were used. TCRdb recomputed calls from the PCR reads with MiXCR, one row per CDR3 protein. The data hold more than 450,000 distinct CDR3 sequences, with 20% to 25% observed a single time. The material sequenced was naive CD8+ T cells from blood, with Jurkat cell RNA spiked in. Subset of the sample: FACS-sorted CD8+CD4-CCR7+CD45RA+ naive T cells. The receptor was derived from a human donor in good health. Some libraries in this study had Jurkat cell RNA spiked in. The chain uses TRBV12-3 or TRBV12-4 and TRBJ2-3, with TRBD2 identical over 8 bases. The CDR3 DNA is TGTGCCAGCAGTCGAGCGGGAGACGGCACAGATACGCAGTATTTT. Translating it yields CASSRAGDGTDTQYF.